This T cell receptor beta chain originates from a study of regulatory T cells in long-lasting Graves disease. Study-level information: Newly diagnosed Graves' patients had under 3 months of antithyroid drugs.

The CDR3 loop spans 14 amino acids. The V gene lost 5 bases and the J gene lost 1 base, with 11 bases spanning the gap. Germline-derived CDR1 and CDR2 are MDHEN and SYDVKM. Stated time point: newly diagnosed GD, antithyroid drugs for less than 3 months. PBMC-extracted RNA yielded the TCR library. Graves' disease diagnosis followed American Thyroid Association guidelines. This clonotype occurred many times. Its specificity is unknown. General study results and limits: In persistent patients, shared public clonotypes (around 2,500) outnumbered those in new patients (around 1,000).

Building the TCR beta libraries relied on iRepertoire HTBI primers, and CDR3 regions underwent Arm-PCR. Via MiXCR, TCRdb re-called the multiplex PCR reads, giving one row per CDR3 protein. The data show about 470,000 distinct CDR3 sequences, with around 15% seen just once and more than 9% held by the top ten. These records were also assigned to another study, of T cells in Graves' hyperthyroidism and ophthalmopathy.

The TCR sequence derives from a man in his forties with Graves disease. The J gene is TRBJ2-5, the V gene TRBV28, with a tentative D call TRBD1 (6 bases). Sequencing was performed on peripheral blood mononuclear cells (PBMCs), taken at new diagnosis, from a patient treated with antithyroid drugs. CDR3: CASSTTGIQETQYF. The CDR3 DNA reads TGTGCCAGCAGTACCACAGGGATCCAAGAGACCCAGTACTTC.